A single sample is the source of the 32 T cell receptor beta chains below, sequenced in a study of PD-L1 blockade in urothelial cancer (dated by TCRdb to 2016 to 2017). Library generation was performed with the immunoSEQ multiplex PCR assay. The table comes from immuneACCESS by way of TCRdb, which keeps in-frame sequences with V and J called. Part of the clones is missing from these tables; in studies checked, under half for an unresolved V gene and the rest for unknown reasons. Recorded for this sample are tens of thousands of clones; 81% of them occurred a single time. The ten most abundant clones make up 5.7% of the sample. This specimen's time point label, per the study, means: pretreatment peripheral blood. Sequenced material: PBMCs, taken around atezolizumab (anti-PD-L1) treatment. The receptors here all came from a man between 65 and 85 years old with urothelial cancer.

This sequence joins TRBV30 and TRBJ1-4; D might be TRBD1 (5 bases). Germline V lookup: CDR1 GTSNPN, CDR2 SVGIG (reference sequence). The CDR3 runs 14 residues. V shed 5 bases and J shed 8 bases, with 18 bases lying between them. The CDR3 region has the DNA TGTGCCTGGGGGGGAGGAGGGCTTCTCGAAAAACTGTTTTTT. The encoded protein is CAWGGGGLLEKLFF.

V and J are TRBV25-1 and TRBJ2-7, with 11 bases lining up with TRBD2. The CDR3 loop spans 16 amino acids. Germline V lookup: CDR1 MGHDK, CDR2 SYGVNS. With V trimmed by 3 bases and J by 7 bases, 11 bases remained unmatched. DNA of the CDR3: TGTGCCAGCAGTGATAGCGGGGGGGCTCTTACGGGGGAGCAGTACTTC. This translates into CASSDSGGALTGEQYF.

This clone was seen once. This chain links TRBV6-1 with TRBJ2-5; 7 nucleotides match TRBD1. The CDR3 spans 14 residues. The germline gives CDR1 MNHNS, CDR2 SASEGT. Trimming at V came to 5 bases and at J to 0 bases, leaving 3 bases not matched to a gene. The CDR3 here is CASSSRGYQETQYF. CDR3 nucleotides: TGTGCCAGCAGTTCCAGGGGGTACCAAGAGACCCAGTACTTC.

The chain combines TRBV25-1 with TRBJ1-2; TRBD1 aligns across 7 bases. Germline V gene sequence: CDR1 MGHDK, CDR2 SYGVNS. V was clipped by 1 base and J by 8 bases; unmatched bases: 4. CDR3 length equals 13 residues. This chain's CDR3 is CASSESGGWGYTF. CDR3 bases: TGTGCCAGCAGTGAATCAGGGGGTTGGGGCTACACCTTC.

This rearrangement joins TRBV4-1 to TRBJ1-1; D might be TRBD1 (5 bases). This CDR3 has 13 residues. V gave up 0 bases and J gave up 7 bases, with 9 bases separating them. Germline CDR1 is MGHRA and CDR2 is YSYEKL. The CDR3 DNA reads as TGCGCCAGCAGCCAAGACAGGGCAGGTGAAGCTTTCTTT. It yields the protein CASSQDRAGEAFF.

The V gene is TRBV4-2, the J gene TRBJ2-3; TRBD2 matches 8 bases. Germline V gene lookup returns CDR1 LGHNA and CDR2 YNFKEQ. V lost 1 base, J lost 5 bases, and 5 bases stayed unmatched. There are 15 residues in the CDR3. CDR3: CASSQGLASRDTQYF. CDR3 nucleotide sequence: TGTGCCAGCAGCCAAGGACTAGCGAGTAGAGATACGCAGTATTTT.

The chain employs TRBV4-1 and TRBJ2-1; 8 bases agree with TRBD2. Trimming cost V 3 bases and J 3 bases; bases outside gene matches: 10. This CDR3 spans 17 amino acids. Germline values: CDR1 MGHRA, CDR2 YSYEKL. CDR3: CASSHDDASGFYNEQFF. The DNA for the CDR3 is TGCGCCAGCAGCCACGACGACGCTAGCGGGTTCTACAATGAGCAGTTCTTC.

This clone was recorded only once. J is TRBJ2-3 and V is TRBV5-1; 8 bases line up with TRBD2. The V and J ends lost 0 bases and 6 bases, in that order; junction bases with no gene match: 6. CDR1 SGHRS and CDR2 YFSETQ come from the germline V gene. CDR3 size: 15 residues. CDR3 region: CASSLDGSGADTQYF. The CDR3 bases are TGCGCCAGCAGCTTGGATGGTAGCGGGGCGGATACGCAGTATTTT.

This chain joins TRBV7-7 and TRBJ2-5, with TRBD2 matching over 10 bases. J was trimmed by 5 bases and V by 4 bases; bases with no gene match: 1. In germline, CDR1 is SSHAT, CDR2 FNYEAQ (reference sequence). CDR3 length equals 13 residues. CDR3 sequence (DNA): TGTGCCAGCAGCTCGGGACTAGCGGAGACCCAGTACTTC. Amino acid sequence: CASSSGLAETQYF. The full variable domain, completed using reference TRBV7-7 and TRBJ2-5, is GAGVSQSPRYKVTKRGQDVTLRCDPISSHATLYWYQQALGQGPEFLTYFNYEAQPDKSGLPSDRFSAERPEGSISTLTIQRTEQRDSAMYRCASSSGLAETQYFGPGTRLLVL.

V usage is TRBV19 and J usage is TRBJ1-4; perhaps TRBD1 as D (6 bases). This CDR3 is built from 17 residues. The germline CDR1 and CDR2 sequences are LNHDA and SQIVND (reference sequence). The ends were cut back, 1 base at V and 7 bases at J, with 19 bases in the middle. CDR3 protein: CASSIVGRGTTREKLFF. CDR3 DNA sequence: TGTGCCAGTAGTATAGTTGGCAGGGGAACGACCCGTGAAAAACTGTTTTTT.

V usage is TRBV5-1 and J usage is TRBJ2-7; D is unclear. This CDR3 comprises 14 residues. Looked up from germline, CDR1 is SGHRS and CDR2 is YFSETQ. V was shortened by 3 bases and J by 6 bases, with 16 bases between the two germline ends. As DNA, the CDR3 is TGCGCCAGCAGCTCTTTCGACCCTTCGGGCGAGCAGTACTTC. This gives the protein CASSSFDPSGEQYF.

This clone was found a few times. V is TRBV2 and J is TRBJ1-3, with 7 bases lining up with TRBD1. Germline values: CDR1 SNHLY, CDR2 FYNNEI. CDR3 length: 16 amino acids. The V and J ends lost 6 bases and 0 bases, in that order; junction bases with no gene match: 8. In nucleotides, the CDR3 is TGTGCCAGCAGCCCTTTCAGGGACAGCTCTGGAAACACCATATATTTT. Protein sequence: CASSPFRDSSGNTIYF. Combining the CDR3 with reference TRBV2 and TRBJ1-3 gives the whole variable domain EPEVTQTPSHQVTQMGQEVILRCVPISNHLYFYWYRQILGQKVEFLVSFYNNEISEKSEIFDDQFSVERPDGSNFTLKIRSTKLEDSAMYFCASSPFRDSSGNTIYFGEGSWLTVV.

This clone occurred once. This chain uses TRBV5-6 with TRBJ1-1, with 9 nucleotides matching TRBD1. The junction had 3 bases not matched to a gene; V was cut back by 2 bases and J by 1 base. The CDR3 sequence is 15 residues long. Germline values: CDR1 SGHDT, CDR2 YYEEEE. The CDR3 DNA reads TGTGCCAGCAGCTTACCGGGACAGGGGAACACTGAAGCTTTCTTT. Translating it yields CASSLPGQGNTEAFF.

The rearrangement links TRBV4-3 to TRBJ2-6; no firm D call. The CDR3 contains 18 residues. Trimming pared 0 bases from V and 0 bases from J, leaving 12 bases between. Looked up from germline, CDR1 is LGHNA and CDR2 is YSLEER. CDR3 sequence: CASSQDVTGGSGANVLTF. The CDR3 DNA reads TGCGCCAGCAGCCAAGACGTTACGGGTGGCTCTGGGGCCAACGTCCTGACTTTC.

The chain links TRBV6-5 to TRBJ1-2, with TRBD1 matching 9 bases. V shed 6 bases, J shed 6 bases, and the junction held 5 bases outside the gene matches. In germline, CDR1 is MNHEY, CDR2 SVGAGI. The CDR3 runs to 13 residues. The CDR3 sequence is CASRVTGGHGYTF. CDR3 nucleotides: TGTGCCAGCAGGGTGACAGGGGGGCATGGCTACACCTTC.

The J gene is TRBJ1-5, the V gene TRBV6-5, with TRBD1 identical over 7 bases. This CDR3 contains 16 residues. V lost 2 bases and J lost 1; bases outside the gene matches: 5. The V gene's germline CDR1 is MNHEY and CDR2 SVGAGI. The DNA of the CDR3 is TGTGCCAGCAGTTACAGGGGGCTGGGGAGCAATCAGCCCCAGCATTTT. This sequence encodes CASSYRGLGSNQPQHF.

This chain uses TRBV4-3 with TRBJ2-7; 9 positions agree with TRBD2. This CDR3 region has 16 residues. The germline V gene has CDR1 LGHNA and CDR2 YSLEER. The V and J ends lost 2 bases and 0 bases, in that order; junction bases with no gene match: 5. The CDR3 sequence is CASSQSLAGPSYEQYF. The CDR3 nucleotides read TGCGCCAGCAGCCAATCGCTAGCGGGACCCTCCTACGAGCAGTACTTC.

V is TRBV9 and J is TRBJ1-5; D gene unclear. The CDR3 is 15 residues long. The V gene's germline CDR1 is SGDLS and CDR2 YYNGEE. V was clipped by 4 bases and J by 2 bases, with 13 bases between them. CDR3 protein: CASSPTGFGNQPQHF. In DNA form, the CDR3 reads TGTGCCAGCAGCCCCACGGGATTCGGCAATCAGCCCCAGCATTTT.

V gene TRBV27 combines with J gene TRBJ2-3; 7 nucleotides match TRBD1. The CDR3 consists of 14 residues. Per the germline V gene, CDR1 is MNHEY and CDR2 is SMNVEV (reference sequence). The junction had 8 bases not matched to a gene; V was cut back by 8 bases and J by 3 bases. This CDR3 reads CASGDRERTDTQYF. CDR3 bases: TGTGCCAGCGGAGACAGGGAAAGGACAGATACGCAGTATTTT.

The chain recombines TRBV7-2 with TRBJ2-7; TRBD2 agrees at 11 bases. V dropped 0 bases and J dropped 4; count of bases not matched to a gene: 8. The CDR3 totals 17 residues. CDR1 SGHTA and CDR2 FQGNSA come from the germline V gene. DNA of the CDR3: TGTGCCAGCAGCTTAGCCCAATCAGGGACTAGCGGATACGAGCAGTACTTC. It is translated as CASSLAQSGTSGYEQYF.

This chain uses TRBV6-5 with TRBJ2-5; possible D gene TRBD1, 6 bases. This CDR3 comprises 14 residues. Germline loops: CDR1 MNHEY, CDR2 SVGAGI. V lost 6 bases and J 4 bases, leaving 15 bases between the germline ends. CDR3 nucleotides: TGTGCCAGCAGGGAAACAGGGAATCTAGAGACCCAGTACTTC. Protein: CASRETGNLETQYF.

The chain recombines TRBV7-2 with TRBJ2-7, with D perhaps matching TRBD2 (6 bases). The germline CDR1 and CDR2 sequences are SGHTA and FQGNSA. CDR3 length: 17 amino acids. Trimming took 5 bases from V and 0 from J, leaving 20 bases between them. The CDR3 reads CASSPRQVGEVSYEQYF. CDR3 in DNA: TGTGCCAGCAGCCCCCGCCAGGTGGGGGAGGTCTCCTACGAGCAGTACTTC.

This clone was seen a few times. The chain employs TRBV29-1 and TRBJ2-1; 10 bases are a match to TRBD2. The CDR3 is made up of 17 amino acids. V was clipped by 4 bases and J by 0 bases; unmatched bases: 9. Germline values: CDR1 SQVTM, CDR2 ANQGSEA. This CDR3 is CSVAGTSASSSYNEQFF. CDR3 nucleotide sequence: TGCAGCGTTGCCGGGACTAGCGCTTCGAGCTCCTACAATGAGCAGTTCTTC.

V gene TRBV2 combines with J gene TRBJ2-6; perhaps TRBD1 as D (6 bases). Between the trimmed V and J ends, which lost 6 bases and 11 bases, there was a span of 17 bases. CDR3 length: 14 amino acids. CDR1 and CDR2 from the germline V gene are SNHLY and FYNNEI. The CDR3 DNA reads TGTGCCAGCAGAGGTCCCAGCAGGGGTCACGTCCTGACTTTC. It translates to CASRGPSRGHVLTF.

The chain combines TRBV7-2 with TRBJ2-2; 9 bases line up with TRBD1. CDR3 length: 16 residues. Germline CDR1 SGHTA, CDR2 FQGNSA. Trimming removed 6 bases from V and 7 bases from J; junction bases left unmatched: 12. The CDR3 region is CASSSGTGRIYGELFF. The DNA for the CDR3 is TGTGCCAGCAGTTCCGGGACAGGGAGGATTTACGGGGAGCTGTTTTTT.

The rearrangement uses TRBV27 and TRBJ1-1, with no clear D. Deletions cut 3 bases from V and 4 bases from J, with 15 bases between. Germline CDR1 reads MNHEY; CDR2 reads SMNVEV (reference sequence). The CDR3 covers 15 residues. CDR3 bases: TGTGCCAGCAGTTTGTTCAGGAGGGAGGGCACTGAAGCTTTCTTT. Translated, it gives CASSLFRREGTEAFF.

This clone was seen more than once but under ten times. The chain has TRBV29-1 and TRBJ2-3; tentatively, D is TRBD2 (6 bases). The CDR3 has 14 residues. Trimming removed 3 bases from V and 5 bases from J, with 15 bases in between. Germline lookup yields CDR1 SQVTM and CDR2 ANQGSEA. The CDR3 DNA reads as TGCAGCGTTGAGGTGACGGGAGAGATAGATACGCAGTATTTT. Translation gives CSVEVTGEIDTQYF.

The V gene is TRBV30, the J gene TRBJ2-5; possible D gene TRBD1, 6 bases. The CDR3 length is 13 residues. The germline V gene encodes CDR1 GTSNPN and CDR2 SVGIG (reference sequence). The V end was cut by 4 bases, the J end by 3 bases, with 12 bases between. CDR3 sequence: CAWKMKGEETQYF. DNA for the CDR3: TGTGCCTGGAAAATGAAGGGGGAAGAGACCCAGTACTTC.

This clone was detected only a few times. The chain uses TRBV11-2 and TRBJ2-7; 8 bases match TRBD2. The CDR3 spans 13 residues. The germline V gene has CDR1 SGHAT and CDR2 FQNNGV. The junction had 5 bases not matched to a gene; V was cut back by 6 bases and J by 4 bases. The CDR3 region is CASRPSGSYEQYF. For the CDR3, the DNA is TGTGCCAGCAGACCTAGCGGGTCGTACGAGCAGTACTTC.

This clone was counted a single time. J is TRBJ1-1 and V is TRBV7-2; the D gene is possibly TRBD1 (5 bases). V was trimmed by 1 base and J by 1 base, leaving 10 bases between them. The CDR3 has 15 amino acids. CDR1 is SGHTA and CDR2 is FQGNSA in the germline V gene. The CDR3 coding sequence is TGTGCCAGCAGCTTAGAAGGGGTGAAGAACACTGAAGCTTTCTTT. Residues: CASSLEGVKNTEAFF.

The rearrangement links TRBV11-3 to TRBJ2-7, with 9 bases identical to TRBD2. The CDR3 has 17 amino acids. The V and J ends lost 5 bases and 3 bases, in that order; junction bases with no gene match: 14. Germline CDR1 reads SGHNT; CDR2 reads YENEEA. The CDR3 DNA reads TGTGCCAGCAGCGAACGCCAGCTGGGACTAGCCGGCTACGAGCAGTACTTC. Amino acids: CASSERQLGLAGYEQYF. Complete variable domain (other parts from reference TRBV11-3 and TRBJ2-7): EAGVVQSPRYKIIEKKQPVAFWCNPISGHNTLYWYLQNLGQGPELLIRYENEEAVDDSQLPKDRFSAERLKGVDSTLKIQPAELGDSAVYLCASSERQLGLAGYEQYFGPGTRLTVT.

The rearrangement uses TRBV29-1 and TRBJ1-2; 9 positions agree with TRBD1. Trimming cost V 3 bases and J 8 bases; bases outside gene matches: 7. The CDR3 consists of 13 residues. CDR1 SQVTM and CDR2 ANQGSEA come from the germline V gene. CDR3 coding DNA: TGCAGCGTTGATATACAGGGGGCTGGAGGCTACACCTTC. Translating it yields CSVDIQGAGGYTF.